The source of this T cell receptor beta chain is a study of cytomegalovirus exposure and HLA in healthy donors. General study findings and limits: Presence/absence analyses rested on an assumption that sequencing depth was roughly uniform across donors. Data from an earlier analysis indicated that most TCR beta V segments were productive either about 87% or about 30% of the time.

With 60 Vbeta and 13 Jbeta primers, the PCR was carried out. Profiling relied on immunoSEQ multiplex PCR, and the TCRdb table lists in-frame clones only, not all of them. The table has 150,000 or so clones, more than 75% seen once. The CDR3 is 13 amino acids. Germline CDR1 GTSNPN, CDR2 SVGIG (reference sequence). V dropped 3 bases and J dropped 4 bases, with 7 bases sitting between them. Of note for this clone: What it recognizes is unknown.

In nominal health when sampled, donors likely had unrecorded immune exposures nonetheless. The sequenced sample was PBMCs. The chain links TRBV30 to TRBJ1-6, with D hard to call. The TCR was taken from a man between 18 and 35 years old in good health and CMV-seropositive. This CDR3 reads CAWRGEYNSPLHF. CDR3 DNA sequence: TGTGCCTGGAGGGGCGAGTATAATTCACCCCTCCACTTT.